These T cell receptor beta chains were read from a single sample in a study of shared clonotypes between healthy human individuals. Profiled with immunoSEQ multiplex PCR; TCRdb holds only in-frame clones, not every one. Among some 1 million clones listed, 60% to 80% were seen once. The sequencing sample was made of memory CD4+ T cells sorted from blood. The receptors stem from a man aged 18 to 30 in good health. CDR3s include the opening cysteine and the closing phenylalanine or tryptophan. A D gene is named only where the DNA matches it firmly.

D gene: .
V gene: TRBV6-1
J gene: TRBJ2-7
CDR3 DNA: TGTGCCAGCAGCGGGGGGCTTAACTCCTACGAGCAGTACTTC
CDR3 protein: CASSGGLNSYEQYF

D gene: .
V gene: TRBV2
J gene: TRBJ2-3
CDR3 DNA: TGTGCCAGCAGCCGGGGGAGGACAGATACGCAGTATTTT
CDR3 protein: CASSRGRTDTQYF

D gene: TRBD1
V gene: TRBV19
J gene: TRBJ1-2
CDR3 DNA: TGTGCCAGTAGGAAACAGGGGGACCTCTATGGCTACACCTTC
CDR3 protein: CASRKQGDLYGYTF

D gene: TRBD1
V gene: TRBV7-9
J gene: TRBJ2-3
CDR3 DNA: TGTGCCAGCAGCTTAGGACCCGGGACAGACCCGCCAGATACGCAGTATTTT
CDR3 protein: CASSLGPGTDPPDTQYF

D gene: TRBD1
V gene: TRBV10-3
J gene: TRBJ1-6
CDR3 DNA: TGTGCCATCAGCGATGGGGGGACAGTTAATTCACCCCTCCACTTT
CDR3 protein: CAISDGGTVNSPLHF

D gene: .
V gene: TRBV30
J gene: TRBJ2-2
CDR3 DNA: TGTGCCTCCACACGGAGGAACACCGGGGGGCTGTTTTTT
CDR3 protein: CASTRRNTGGLFF

D gene: .
V gene: TRBV7-2
J gene: TRBJ2-6
CDR3 DNA: TGTGCCAGCAGTGTGGGAGGCTCTGGGGCCAACGTCCTGACTTTC
CDR3 protein: CASSVGGSGANVLTF

D gene: .
V gene: TRBV29-1
J gene: TRBJ1-2
CDR3 DNA: TGCAGCGTAGCGGGACGTCGTATTTATGGCTACACCTTC
CDR3 protein: CSVAGRRIYGYTF

D gene: .
V gene: TRBV5-1
J gene: TRBJ2-1
CDR3 DNA: TGCGCCAGCAGCCCGGGATCAGCGGTCAATGAGCAGTTCTTC
CDR3 protein: CASSPGSAVNEQFF

D gene: .
V gene: TRBV20-1
J gene: TRBJ1-1
CDR3 DNA: TGCAGTGCTCCCCGGACGCCTGAAGCTTTCTTT
CDR3 protein: CSAPRTPEAFF

D gene: .
V gene: TRBV5-1
J gene: TRBJ2-4
CDR3 DNA: TGCGCCAGCAGCTTGTTGCCCGGGTCGGAAAACATTCAGTACTTC
CDR3 protein: CASSLLPGSENIQYF

D gene: .
V gene: TRBV7-9
J gene: TRBJ2-2
CDR3 DNA: TGTGCCAGCAGCGTGGACTCCTACACCGGGGAGCTGTTTTTT
CDR3 protein: CASSVDSYTGELFF

D gene: TRBD2
V gene: TRBV2
J gene: TRBJ2-3
CDR3 DNA: TGTGCCAGCGAAGCGGGAGGGCCCACAGATACGCAGTATTTT
CDR3 protein: CASEAGGPTDTQYF

D gene: TRBD2
V gene: TRBV5-4
J gene: TRBJ2-1
CDR3 DNA: TGTGCCAGCAGCTTGAGCGGGAGTGCCCCTGGTGAGCAGTTCTTC
CDR3 protein: CASSLSGSAPGEQFF

D gene: TRBD1
V gene: TRBV2
J gene: TRBJ1-4
CDR3 DNA: TGTGCCAGCTCGACAGGGGGCGTTCGTGAAAAACTGTTTTTT
CDR3 protein: CASSTGGVREKLFF

D gene: .
V gene: TRBV27
J gene: TRBJ1-6
CDR3 DNA: TGTGCCAGCAGTTCCCACGGGGGGCCCCTCCACTTT
CDR3 protein: CASSSHGGPLHF